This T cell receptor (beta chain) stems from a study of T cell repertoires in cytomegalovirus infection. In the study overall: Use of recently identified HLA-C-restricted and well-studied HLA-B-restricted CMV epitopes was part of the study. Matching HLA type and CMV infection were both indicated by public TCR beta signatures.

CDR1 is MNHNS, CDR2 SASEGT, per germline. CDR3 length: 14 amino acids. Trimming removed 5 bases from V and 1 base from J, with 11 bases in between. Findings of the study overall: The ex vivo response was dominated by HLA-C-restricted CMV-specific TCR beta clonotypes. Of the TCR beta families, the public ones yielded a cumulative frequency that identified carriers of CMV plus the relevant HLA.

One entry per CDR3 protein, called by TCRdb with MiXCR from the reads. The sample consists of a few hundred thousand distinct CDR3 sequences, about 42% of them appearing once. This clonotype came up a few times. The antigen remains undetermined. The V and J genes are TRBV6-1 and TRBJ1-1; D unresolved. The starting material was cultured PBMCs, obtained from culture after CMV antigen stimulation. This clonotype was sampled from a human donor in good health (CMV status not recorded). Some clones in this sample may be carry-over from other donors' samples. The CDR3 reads CASSPRPGNTEAFF. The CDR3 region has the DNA TGTGCCAGCAGTCCAAGGCCTGGGAACACTGAAGCTTTCTTT.